The present T cell receptor (beta chain) was sequenced within a study of T cell repertoires in cytomegalovirus infection. Findings of the study overall: HLA-C-restricted CMV-specific TCR beta clonotypes prevailed in the ex vivo response.

MiXCR, applied by TCRdb to the reads, yields one record per CDR3 protein. There are about 140,000 distinct CDR3 sequences in the sample; about 6.1% occur only once, and roughly 17% lies in the top ten. The CDR3 contains 13 residues. CDR1 ENHRY and CDR2 SYGVKD come from the germline V gene. V was clipped by 7 bases and J by 7 bases, with 17 bases between them. This clonotype turned up a few times. No antigen is known for it. V usage is TRBV10-3 and J usage is TRBJ2-7; D not resolved. The receptor comes from a human donor in good health (CMV status not recorded). Some clones in this sample may be carry-over from other donors' samples. The source material was PBMCs. This CDR3 is CAIKSKPLEEQYF. The CDR3 DNA is TGTGCCATCAAATCTAAGCCTTTGGAAGAGCAGTACTTC.